The 9 T cell receptor beta chains in this list originate from one sample, sequenced in a study of T-cell memory formation after mild COVID-19. TCRdb recomputed calls from the 5' RACE reads with MiXCR, one row per CDR3 protein. The sample lists 340,000 or so distinct CDR3 sequences, 10% to 15% seen once, with around a fifth in the top ten. The sequencing sample was made of PBMCs or a T cell subset sorted from them (not recorded which). The receptor set was obtained from a young man who had mild COVID-19 (a few samples of this study predate the infection). Cell type and time point are not known.

This clonotype was counted ten times or more. Here the CDR3 DNA reads TGCAGTGCTAGCAGGGTTGCCAAAAACATTCAGTACTTC. Translated: CSASRVAKNIQYF. The V call is TRBV20-1, the J call TRBJ2-4; D might be TRBD1 (5 bases). Germline V CDR1 and CDR2: DFQATT, SNEGSKA (reference sequence). Deletions cut 3 bases from V and 1 base from J, with 7 bases between. The CDR3 is 13 residues long.

The V call is TRBV24-1, the J call TRBJ2-5; D is uncertain. V shed 2 bases and J shed 4 bases, with 13 bases lying between them. The CDR3 has 15 residues. The germline gives CDR1 KGHDR, CDR2 SFDVKD. The CDR3 nucleotides are TGTGCCACCAGTGATTCGGCCCTCTTGGGAGAGACCCAGTACTTC. Its translation is CATSDSALLGETQYF.

This clonotype has just a few counts. The V and J genes are TRBV5-6 and TRBJ1-2, with a weak D call TRBD1 (5 bases). V lost 2 bases and J lost 4, with 9 bases in between. The CDR3 loop spans 13 amino acids. The germline V gene has CDR1 SGHDT and CDR2 YYEEEE. CDR3: CASSFSGFYGYTF. CDR3 bases: TGTGCCAGCAGCTTTTCAGGGTTCTATGGCTACACCTTC.

This rearrangement joins TRBV7-9 to TRBJ1-1; D remains ambiguous. CDR3 length: 10 residues. From germline, CDR1 is SEHNR and CDR2 FQNEAQ (reference sequence). Trimming pared 6 bases from V and 8 bases from J, leaving 7 bases between. The CDR3 protein is CASRRWEAFF. DNA for the CDR3: TGTGCCAGCAGGAGATGGGAAGCTTTCTTT.

This chain connects TRBV5-1 to TRBJ1-1, with D perhaps matching TRBD1 (6 bases). The CDR3 length is 13 residues. CDR1 and CDR2 (germline): SGHRS, YFSETQ. With 0 bases removed from V and 7 bases from J, the gap between germline ends came to 10 bases. The CDR3 protein is CASSLGTDYEAFF. As DNA, the CDR3 is TGCGCCAGCAGCTTGGGGACAGATTATGAAGCTTTCTTT.

The sample holds a few counts of this clonotype. This sequence joins TRBV4-2 and TRBJ1-2, with D perhaps matching TRBD1 (5 bases). The germline V gene has CDR1 LGHNA and CDR2 YNFKEQ. This CDR3 contains 14 residues. Trimming cost V 1 base and J 6 bases, with 12 bases left between them. The CDR3 reads CASSQAAGNDGYTF. The CDR3 DNA sequence: TGTGCCAGCAGCCAAGCTGCAGGGAATGATGGCTACACCTTC.

In this sample, this clonotype turned up a few times. The chain combines TRBV18 with TRBJ2-5; TRBD2 might be the D (5 bases). The germline V gene encodes CDR1 KGHSH and CDR2 LQKENI. V lost 3 bases to trimming and J lost 5 bases, with 10 bases between them. This CDR3 spans 13 amino acids. Here the CDR3 reads CASSPGVAETQYF. CDR3 DNA: TGTGCCAGCTCACCCGGGGTGGCGGAGACCCAGTACTTC.

The chain couples TRBV5-1 to TRBJ2-5; D gene unclear. From germline, CDR1 is SGHRS and CDR2 YFSETQ. V dropped 4 bases and J dropped 0 bases, with 13 bases sitting between them. There are 15 residues in the CDR3. CDR3 sequence (DNA): TGCGCCAGCAGCCGACTTTACAGAAACCAAGAGACCCAGTACTTC. It specifies CASSRLYRNQETQYF.

This clonotype was picked up a small number of times. The V and J genes are TRBV7-6 and TRBJ2-2; 9 bases fit TRBD1. Unmatched junction bases numbered 8, after V lost 5 bases and J lost 4 bases. The CDR3 spans 16 residues. Germline loops: CDR1 SGHVS, CDR2 FNYEAQ. CDR3 sequence (DNA): TGTGCCAGCAGCCTAGGACAGGGGAAGATCACCGGGGAGCTGTTTTTT. Its protein product is CASSLGQGKITGELFF.